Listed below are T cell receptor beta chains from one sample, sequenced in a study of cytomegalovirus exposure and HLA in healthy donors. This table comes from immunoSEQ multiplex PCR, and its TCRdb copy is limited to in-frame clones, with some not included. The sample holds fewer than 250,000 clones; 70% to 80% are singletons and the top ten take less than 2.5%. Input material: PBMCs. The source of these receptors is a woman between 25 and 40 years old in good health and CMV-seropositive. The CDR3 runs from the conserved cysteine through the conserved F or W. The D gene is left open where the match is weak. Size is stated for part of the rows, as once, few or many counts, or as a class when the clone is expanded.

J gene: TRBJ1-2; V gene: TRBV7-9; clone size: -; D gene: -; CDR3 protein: CASSLGTANNYGYTF; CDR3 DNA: TGTGCCAGCAGCTTAGGGACAGCAAATAACTATGGCTACACCTTC
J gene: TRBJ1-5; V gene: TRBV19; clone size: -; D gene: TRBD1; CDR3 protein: CASSPPDRGYQPQHF; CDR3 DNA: TGTGCCAGTAGCCCCCCGGACAGGGGGTACCAGCCCCAGCATTTT
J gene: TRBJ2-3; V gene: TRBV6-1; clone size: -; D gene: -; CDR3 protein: CASSLGGATDTQYF; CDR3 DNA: TGTGCCAGCAGTCTTGGGGGGGCCACAGATACGCAGTATTTT
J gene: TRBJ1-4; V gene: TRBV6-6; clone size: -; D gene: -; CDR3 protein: CASSSQLTNEKLFF; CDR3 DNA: TGTGCCAGCAGTTCACAGCTAACTAATGAAAAACTGTTTTTT
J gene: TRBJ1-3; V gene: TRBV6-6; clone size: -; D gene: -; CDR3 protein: CASSSAGPGNTIYF; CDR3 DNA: TGTGCCAGCAGTTCGGCGGGCCCCGGAAACACCATATATTTT
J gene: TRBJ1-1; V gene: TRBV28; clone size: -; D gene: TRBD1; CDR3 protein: CASSQGQVNTEAFF; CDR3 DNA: TGTGCCAGCAGCCAGGGACAGGTGAACACTGAAGCTTTCTTT
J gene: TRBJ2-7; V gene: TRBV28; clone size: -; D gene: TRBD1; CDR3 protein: CASSSRQGPSLYEQYF; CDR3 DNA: TGTGCCAGCAGTTCGAGACAGGGGCCTTCCCTCTACGAGCAGTACTTC
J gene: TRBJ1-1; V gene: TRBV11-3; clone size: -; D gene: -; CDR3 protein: CASSLTGNEAFF; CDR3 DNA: TGTGCCAGCAGCCTTACAGGGAACGAAGCTTTCTTT
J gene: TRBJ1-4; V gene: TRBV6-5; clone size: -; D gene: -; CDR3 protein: CASSYGTGGDEKLFF; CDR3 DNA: TGTGCCAGCAGTTACGGGACGGGGGGCGATGAAAAACTGTTTTTT
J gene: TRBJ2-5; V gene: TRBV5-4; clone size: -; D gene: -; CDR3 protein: CASSLAYQETQYF; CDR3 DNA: TGTGCCAGCAGCTTGGCGTATCAGGAGACCCAGTACTTC
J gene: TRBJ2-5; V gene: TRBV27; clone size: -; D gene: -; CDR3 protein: CASSLLTPLAGAETQYF; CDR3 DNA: TGTGCCAGCAGTTTATTAACCCCACTAGCTGGGGCCGAGACCCAGTACTTC
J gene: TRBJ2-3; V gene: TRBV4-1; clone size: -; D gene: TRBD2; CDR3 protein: CASSPASGKSSTDTQYF; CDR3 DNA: TGCGCCAGCAGCCCGGCTAGCGGAAAATCTAGCACAGATACGCAGTATTTT
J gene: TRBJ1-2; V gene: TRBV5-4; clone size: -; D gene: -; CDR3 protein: CASSLVLGQGGSGYTF; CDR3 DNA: TGTGCCAGCAGCTTGGTCTTAGGTCAGGGAGGGAGTGGCTACACCTTC
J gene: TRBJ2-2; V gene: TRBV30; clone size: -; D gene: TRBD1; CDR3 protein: CAWRYRGTGELFF; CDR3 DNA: TGTGCCTGGAGGTACAGGGGGACCGGGGAGCTGTTTTTT
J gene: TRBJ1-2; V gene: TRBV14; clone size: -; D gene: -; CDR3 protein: CASSQGGQYYGYTF; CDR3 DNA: TGTGCCAGCAGCCAAGGAGGACAGTACTATGGCTACACCTTC
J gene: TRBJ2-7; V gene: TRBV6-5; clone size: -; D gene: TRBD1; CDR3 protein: CASRGTGREQYF; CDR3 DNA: TGTGCCAGCAGGGGGACAGGGAGAGAGCAGTACTTC
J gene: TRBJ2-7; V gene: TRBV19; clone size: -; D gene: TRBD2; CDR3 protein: CASSFSGTISTEQYF; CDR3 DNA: TGTGCCAGTAGTTTTTCCGGGACTATCTCCACCGAGCAGTACTTC
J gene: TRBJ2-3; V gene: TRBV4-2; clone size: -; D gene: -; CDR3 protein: CASSHGSPDTQYF; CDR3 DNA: TGTGCCAGCAGCCACGGTAGCCCAGATACGCAGTATTTT
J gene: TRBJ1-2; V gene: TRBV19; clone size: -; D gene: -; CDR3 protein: CASSIKEGYYGYTF; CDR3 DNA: TGTGCCAGTAGTATAAAGGAGGGATACTATGGCTACACCTTC
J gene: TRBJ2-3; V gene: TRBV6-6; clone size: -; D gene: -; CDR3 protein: CASNYPSGEGADTQYF; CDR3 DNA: TGTGCCAGCAATTACCCTTCGGGGGAGGGGGCAGATACGCAGTATTTT
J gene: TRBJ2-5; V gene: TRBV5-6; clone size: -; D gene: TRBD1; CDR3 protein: CASSTLLSDREQETQYF; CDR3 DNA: TGTGCCAGCAGCACACTCCTCTCGGACAGGGAACAAGAGACCCAGTACTTC
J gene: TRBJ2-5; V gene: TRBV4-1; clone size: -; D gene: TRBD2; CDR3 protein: CASSPLGGAGVQETQYF; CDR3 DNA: TGCGCCAGCAGCCCCTTGGGGGGAGCGGGAGTCCAAGAGACCCAGTACTTC
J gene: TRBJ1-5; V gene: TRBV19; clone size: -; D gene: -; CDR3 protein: CASSMVALQRGQPQHF; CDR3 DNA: TGTGCCAGTAGTATGGTAGCCCTTCAACGCGGTCAGCCCCAGCATTTT
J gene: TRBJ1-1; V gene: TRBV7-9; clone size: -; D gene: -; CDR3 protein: CASAREGIEAFF; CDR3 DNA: TGTGCCAGCGCCCGGGAGGGAATTGAAGCTTTCTTT
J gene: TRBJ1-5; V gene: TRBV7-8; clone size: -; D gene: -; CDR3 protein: CASSLGGRYQPQHF; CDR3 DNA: TGTGCCAGCAGCTTAGGGGGCCGGTATCAGCCCCAGCATTTT
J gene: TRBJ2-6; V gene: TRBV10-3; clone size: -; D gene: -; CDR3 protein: CAVKGAGSSGANVLTF; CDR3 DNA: TGTGCCGTAAAAGGGGCAGGTAGCTCTGGGGCCAACGTCCTGACTTTC
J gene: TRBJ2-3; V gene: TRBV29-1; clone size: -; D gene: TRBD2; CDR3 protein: CSVEGRLAGVTDTQYF; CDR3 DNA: TGCAGCGTTGAGGGGAGACTAGCGGGTGTCACAGATACGCAGTATTTT
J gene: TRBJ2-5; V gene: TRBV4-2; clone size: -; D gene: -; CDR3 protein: CASSQDVQYQSSWETQYF; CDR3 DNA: TGTGCCAGCAGCCAAGATGTACAGTACCAAAGTTCATGGGAGACCCAGTACTTC
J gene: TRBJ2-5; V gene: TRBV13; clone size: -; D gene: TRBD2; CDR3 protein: CASSLRLAGDLQETQYF; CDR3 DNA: TGTGCCAGCAGCTTAAGACTAGCGGGGGACCTACAAGAGACCCAGTACTTC
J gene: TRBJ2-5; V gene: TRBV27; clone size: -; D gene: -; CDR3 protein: CASSPAFSVGAYQETQYF; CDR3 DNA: TGTGCCAGCAGTCCGGCCTTTTCGGTGGGAGCGTACCAAGAGACCCAGTACTTC
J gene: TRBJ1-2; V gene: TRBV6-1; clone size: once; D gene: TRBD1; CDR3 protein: CASSGRGTEGRRSYGYTF; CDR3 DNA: TGTGCCAGCAGTGGGAGAGGGACAGAGGGGAGACGGAGCTATGGCTACACCTTC
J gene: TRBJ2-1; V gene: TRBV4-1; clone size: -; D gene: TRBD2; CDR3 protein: CASSQMSGVGNEQFF; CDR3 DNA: TGCGCCAGCAGCCAAATGAGCGGGGTCGGCAATGAGCAGTTCTTC
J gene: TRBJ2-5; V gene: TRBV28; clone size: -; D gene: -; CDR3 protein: CASSPRGGGMETQYF; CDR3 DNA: TGTGCCAGCAGCCCTCGAGGCGGGGGCATGGAGACCCAGTACTTC
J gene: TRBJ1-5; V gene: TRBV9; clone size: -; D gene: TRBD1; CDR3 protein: CASSAGQGGNQPQHF; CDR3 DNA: TGTGCCAGCAGCGCCGGACAGGGAGGCAATCAGCCCCAGCATTTT
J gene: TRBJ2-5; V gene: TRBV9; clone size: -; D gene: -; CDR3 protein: CASIPGTPQETQYF; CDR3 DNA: TGTGCCAGCATCCCCGGGACACCTCAAGAGACCCAGTACTTC
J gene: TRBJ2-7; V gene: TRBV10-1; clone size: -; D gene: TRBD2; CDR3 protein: CATILAGGSSSMEQYF; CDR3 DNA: TGCGCCACCATACTAGCGGGAGGGTCCTCCTCTATGGAGCAGTACTTC
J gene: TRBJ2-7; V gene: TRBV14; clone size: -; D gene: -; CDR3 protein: CASSYIRGNEQYF; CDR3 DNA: TGTGCCAGCAGCTACATCAGGGGCAACGAGCAGTACTTC
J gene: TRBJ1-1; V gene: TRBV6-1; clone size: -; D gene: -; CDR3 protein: CASSEVRVGTEAFF; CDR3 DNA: TGTGCCAGCAGTGAAGTCAGGGTTGGCACTGAAGCTTTCTTT
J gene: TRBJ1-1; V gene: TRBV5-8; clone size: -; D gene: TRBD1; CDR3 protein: CASSVQGAANTEAFF; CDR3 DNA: TGTGCCAGCAGCGTACAGGGGGCTGCGAACACTGAAGCTTTCTTT
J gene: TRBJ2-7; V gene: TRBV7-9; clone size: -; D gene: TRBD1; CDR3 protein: CASSSNRDRAFSYEQYF; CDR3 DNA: TGTGCCAGCAGTTCTAACCGGGACAGGGCGTTTTCCTACGAGCAGTACTTC
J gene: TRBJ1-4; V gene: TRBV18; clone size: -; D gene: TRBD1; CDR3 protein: CASSLLGQDNEKLFF; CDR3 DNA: TGTGCCAGCTCACTTCTGGGACAGGATAATGAAAAACTGTTTTTT
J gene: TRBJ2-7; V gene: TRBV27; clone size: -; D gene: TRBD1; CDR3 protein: CASSLTGSSYEQYF; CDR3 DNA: TGTGCCAGCAGTCTGACAGGGAGCTCCTACGAGCAGTACTTC
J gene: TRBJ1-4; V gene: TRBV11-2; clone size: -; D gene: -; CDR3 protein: CASSPRQLTTNEKLFF; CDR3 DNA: TGTGCCAGCAGCCCCCGACAGCTAACAACTAATGAAAAACTGTTTTTT
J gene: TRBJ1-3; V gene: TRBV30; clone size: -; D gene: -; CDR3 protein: CALTGERISGNTIYF; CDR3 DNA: TGTGCCCTTACCGGGGAGAGAATCTCTGGAAACACCATATATTTT
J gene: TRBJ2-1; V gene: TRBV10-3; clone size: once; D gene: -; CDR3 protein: CAISDFLHEQFF; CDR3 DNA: TGTGCCATCAGTGACTTCCTACATGAGCAGTTCTTC
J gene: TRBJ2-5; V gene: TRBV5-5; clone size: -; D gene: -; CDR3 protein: CASGVGLRAIHQETQYF; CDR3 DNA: TGTGCCAGCGGGGTCGGGTTGCGGGCCATACACCAAGAGACCCAGTACTTC
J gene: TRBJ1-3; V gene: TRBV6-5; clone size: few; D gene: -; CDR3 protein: CASSYNTGPGNTIYF; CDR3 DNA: TGTGCCAGCAGTTACAATACAGGTCCTGGAAACACCATATATTTT